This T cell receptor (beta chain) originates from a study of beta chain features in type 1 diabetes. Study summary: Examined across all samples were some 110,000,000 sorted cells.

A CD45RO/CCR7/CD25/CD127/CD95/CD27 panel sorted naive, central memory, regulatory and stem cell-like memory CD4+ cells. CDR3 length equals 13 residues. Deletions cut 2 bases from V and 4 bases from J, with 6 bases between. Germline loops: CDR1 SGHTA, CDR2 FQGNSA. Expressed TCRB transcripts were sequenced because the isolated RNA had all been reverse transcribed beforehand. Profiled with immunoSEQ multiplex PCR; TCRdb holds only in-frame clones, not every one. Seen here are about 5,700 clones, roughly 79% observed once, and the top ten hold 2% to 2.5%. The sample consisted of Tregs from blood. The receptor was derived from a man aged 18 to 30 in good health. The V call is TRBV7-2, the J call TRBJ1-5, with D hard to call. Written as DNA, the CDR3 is TGTGCCAGCAGCTTACAGGAAAATCAGCCCCAGCATTTT. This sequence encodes CASSLQENQPQHF.